The 26 T cell receptor beta chains below were found in one sample sequenced in a study of T cell responses to AZD1222 COVID-19 vaccine. TCRdb's table, derived via immunoSEQ multiplex PCR, lists solely in-frame clones and lacks some. The data show roughly 100,000 clones, about four fifths seen once. The input for sequencing was peripheral blood, taken on day 0 of AZD1222 vaccination. The receptors derive from an adult in good health.

The chain combines TRBV6-2 or TRBV6-3 with TRBJ1-1; unclear D gene. The V end lost 2 bases, the J end lost 1 base, and 8 bases lay between the germline ends. From germline, CDR1 is MNHEY and CDR2 SVGEGT. The CDR3 extends over 14 amino acids. The CDR3 nucleotides read TGTGCCAGCAGTTACATTCGGGAGAACACTGAAGCTTTCTTT. Translated: CASSYIRENTEAFF.

The V gene is TRBV7-6, the J gene TRBJ2-5; the D call may be TRBD1 or TRBD2 (5 bases each). V was shortened by 1 base and J by 4 bases, with 13 bases between the two germline ends. The CDR3 has 15 residues. Germline V gives CDR1 SGHVS, CDR2 FNYEAQ. The CDR3 sequence is CASSLVGREPETQYF. The CDR3 bases are TGTGCCAGCAGCTTAGTGGGCAGGGAGCCAGAGACCCAGTACTTC. The complete variable domain, with remaining parts taken from reference TRBV7-6 and TRBJ2-5, reads GAGVSQSPRYKVTKRGQDVALRCDPISGHVSLYWYRQALGQGPEFLTYFNYEAQQDKSGLPNDRFSAERPEGSISTLTIQRTEQRDSAMYRCASSLVGREPETQYFGPGTRLLVL.

This clone turned up a few times. The chain recombines TRBV7-9 with TRBJ1-5; 7 bases are shared with TRBD1. The germline V gene encodes CDR1 SEHNR and CDR2 FQNEAQ (reference sequence). The CDR3 is 14 residues long. Trimming cost V 3 bases and J 6 bases; bases outside gene matches: 5. The CDR3 here is CASSFSTGRQPQHF. The CDR3 region has the DNA TGTGCCAGCAGCTTTTCGACAGGGCGTCAGCCCCAGCATTTT.

This clone is medium-sized within its sample. This sequence joins TRBV7-9 and TRBJ1-3; D is perhaps TRBD1 (6 bases). The V gene lost 1 base and the J gene lost 11 bases, with 24 bases spanning the gap. Germline values: CDR1 SEHNR, CDR2 FQNEAQ (reference sequence). The CDR3 length is 17 residues. The CDR3 bases are TGTGCCAGCAGCTTAGATGGCGAACAGGGACCAGGAGAGGCCATATATTTT. It is translated as CASSLDGEQGPGEAIYF.

This clone was detected only once. The rearrangement links TRBV3-1 (or the pseudogene TRBV3-2) to TRBJ2-1; 8 bases are a match to TRBD1. Germline CDR1 reads LGHDT; CDR2 reads YNNKEL (reference sequence). V was pared by 5 bases and J by 15 bases, with 6 bases of the junction left unmatched. This CDR3 spans 11 amino acids. The CDR3 sequence: CASSSGQGWFF. CDR3 in DNA: TGTGCCAGCAGCTCCGGACAGGGATGGTTCTTC.

The chain employs TRBV28 and TRBJ1-2; 7 bases are a match to TRBD1. Looked up from germline, CDR1 is MDHEN and CDR2 is SYDVKM. After removal of 8 bases from V and 8 bases from J, the junction contained 26 bases not matched to a gene. The CDR3 consists of 18 residues. In DNA form, the CDR3 reads TGTGCCAGCGGATCCGATCCCGTCTTTGCCGACAGGGATAGAGGCTACACCTTC. As protein: CASGSDPVFADRDRGYTF.

This chain joins TRBV9 and TRBJ1-1; TRBD1 agrees at 8 bases. Germline assignment: CDR1 SGDLS and CDR2 YYNGEE. The CDR3 totals 15 residues. The trim removed 5 bases at V and 2 bases at J, leaving 8 bases unmatched. The CDR3 protein is CASSTLGQGNTEAFF. The CDR3 DNA is TGTGCCAGCAGTACCCTCGGACAGGGAAACACTGAAGCTTTCTTT.

The CDR3 DNA sequence: TGTGCCAGCAGCCCTCAGGGGTACGAGCAGTACTTC. Translating it yields CASSPQGYEQYF. The J gene is TRBJ2-7, the V gene TRBV12-3 or TRBV12-4; TRBD1 might be the D (6 bases). V gave up 6 bases and J gave up 4 bases, with 10 bases separating them. This CDR3 spans 12 amino acids.

The gene calls are TRBV27 and TRBJ1-2, with 11 bases lining up with TRBD1. V was pared by 4 bases and J by 7 bases, with 8 bases of the junction left unmatched. CDR3 length: 15 residues. Germline V gives CDR1 MNHEY, CDR2 SMNVEV (reference sequence). The CDR3 loop reads CASSSPGQGAPGYTF. CDR3 DNA: TGTGCCAGCAGTTCCCCAGGACAGGGGGCGCCTGGCTACACCTTC.

This rearrangement joins TRBV21-1 to TRBJ2-7; the D segment call TRBD2 is taken from the table without a DNA check. TRBV21-1 is assigned pseudogene status. This CDR3 region has 17 residues. CDR3 protein: CASSLSGGLRWSYEQYV. The CDR3 coding sequence is TGTGCCAGCAGTCTAAGCGGGGGGCTGAGGTGGTCCTACGAGCAGTACGTC.

V gene TRBV16 combines with J gene TRBJ1-3; D ambiguous. With 0 bases removed from V and 8 bases from J, the gap between germline ends came to 17 bases. Germline CDR1 is KGHSY and CDR2 is FQNENV. The CDR3 is made up of 16 amino acids. The CDR3 region is CASSQSTGELGDTIYF. Here the CDR3 DNA reads TGTGCCAGCAGCCAATCCACGGGAGAGCTTGGTGACACCATATATTTT.

The rearrangement joins TRBV7-6 to TRBJ2-6, with TRBD1 matching over 8 bases. The CDR3 is 17 amino acids. The germline V gene encodes CDR1 SGHVS and CDR2 FNYEAQ. With V trimmed by 1 base and J by 2 bases, 4 bases remained unmatched. CDR3 sequence (DNA): TGTGCCAGCAGCTTAGGACCAGGGGGCGCTGGGGCCAACGTCCTGACTTTC. It is translated as CASSLGPGGAGANVLTF.

The rearrangement links TRBV19 to TRBJ2-5, with D tentatively TRBD2 (6 bases). The CDR3 is 13 residues long. The germline gives CDR1 LNHDA, CDR2 SQIVND (reference sequence). The V gene lost 5 bases and the J gene lost 4 bases, with 11 bases spanning the gap. DNA of the CDR3: TGTGCCAGTAGTGACTCGGGGGTAGAGACCCAGTACTTC. Translation: CASSDSGVETQYF.

The chain uses TRBV27 and TRBJ1-5, with D unresolved. V was shortened by 0 bases and J by 7 bases, with 13 bases between the two germline ends. There are 15 residues in the CDR3. Germline CDR1 MNHEY, CDR2 SMNVEV (reference sequence). CDR3 DNA: TGTGCCAGCAGTTTATCTATGACGGCCGGCCAGCCCCAGCATTTT. Translation: CASSLSMTAGQPQHF.

This chain uses TRBV5-6 with TRBJ2-7, with D hard to call. The V gene's germline CDR1 is SGHDT and CDR2 YYEEEE. V was shortened by 1 base and J by 2 bases, with 10 bases between the two germline ends. CDR3 size: 14 residues. The CDR3: CASSLRGSAYEQYV. CDR3 nucleotides: TGTGCCAGCAGCTTGCGTGGTTCGGCCTACGAGCAGTACGTC.

The rearrangement joins TRBV28 to TRBJ1-4; a possible D gene is TRBD1 (5 bases). Trimming shortened V by 2 bases and J by 4 bases, and 8 bases separated the two germline ends. CDR1 is MDHEN, CDR2 SYDVKM, per germline. The CDR3 is made up of 14 amino acids. CDR3 in amino acids: CASSLGQGNEKLFF. DNA for the CDR3: TGTGCCAGCAGTTTAGGGCAGGGTAATGAAAAACTGTTTTTT.

A remark on this clone: Other DNA sequences in this sample translate to the same CDR3. V and J are TRBV3-1 (or the pseudogene TRBV3-2) and TRBJ2-7; no reliable D call. Trimming took 4 bases from V and 2 from J, leaving 6 bases between them. Germline V gene sequence: CDR1 LGHDT, CDR2 YNNKEL (reference sequence). This CDR3 has 12 amino acids. As DNA, the CDR3 is TGTGCCAGCAGCCCTACAACCTACGAGCAGTACTTC. This translates into CASSPTTYEQYF.

CDR3 sequence reads: CASSLARARGSYEQYF. The CDR3 DNA is TGCGCCAGCAGCTTGGCCAGGGCGAGGGGCTCGTACGAGCAGTACTTC. The chain uses TRBV5-1 and TRBJ2-7; D may be TRBD1 or TRBD2 (5 bases each). From germline, CDR1 is SGHRS and CDR2 YFSETQ. The CDR3 has 16 amino acids. V lost 0 bases, J lost 4 bases, and 17 bases lay in between.

The chain couples TRBV16 to TRBJ1-3; D remains unclear. The CDR3 is made up of 12 amino acids. Trimming removed 10 bases at V and 0 bases at J, with 7 bases between. Germline-derived CDR1 and CDR2 are KGHSY and FQNENV. The CDR3 sequence is CAIQRSGNTIYF. The CDR3 region has the DNA TGTGCCATTCAGCGCTCTGGAAACACCATATATTTT.

The table lists this clone with a few counts. V usage is TRBV28 and J usage is TRBJ1-1; D might be TRBD1 (5 bases). This CDR3 contains 12 residues. V lost 8 bases to trimming and J lost 1 base, with 8 bases between them. CDR1 and CDR2 from the germline V gene are MDHEN and SYDVKM. CDR3 nucleotides: TGTGCCAGCCTTACAGGGAACACTGAAGCTTTCTTT. It specifies CASLTGNTEAFF.

The CDR3 DNA reads as TGCGCCAGCAGCTTGGTACAGGGGACGGGCGAAAAACTGTTTTTT. It specifies CASSLVQGTGEKLFF. The chain recombines TRBV5-1 with TRBJ1-4; 7 nucleotides agree with TRBD1. Germline CDR1 reads SGHRS; CDR2 reads YFSETQ. This CDR3 comprises 15 residues. The V gene end was trimmed by 0 bases and the J gene end by 8 bases; junction bases not matched to a gene: 7.

V is TRBV2 and J is TRBJ2-2; no firm D call. Germline V gives CDR1 SNHLY, CDR2 FYNNEI. The CDR3 extends over 13 amino acids. Deletions cut 8 bases from V and 1 base from J, with 8 bases between. The CDR3 region has the DNA TGTGCCAGCTGGGCAGGGAACACCGGGGAGCTGTTTTTT. It codes for CASWAGNTGELFF.

The genes are TRBV3-1 (or the pseudogene TRBV3-2) and TRBJ2-5; D perhaps matches TRBD2 (5 bases). With 2 bases removed from V and 5 bases from J, the gap between germline ends came to 12 bases. CDR3 size: 14 residues. In germline, CDR1 is LGHDT, CDR2 YNNKEL (reference sequence). The CDR3 bases are TGTGCCAGCAGCCAACTTAGCAGGAGGGAGACCCAGTACTTC. Protein product: CASSQLSRRETQYF.

This chain connects TRBV6-2 or TRBV6-3 to TRBJ2-3, with D hard to call. The CDR3 has 13 amino acids. The ends were cut back, 1 base at V and 3 bases at J, with 5 bases in the middle. Germline CDR1 is MNHEY and CDR2 is SVGEGT. In DNA, the CDR3 is TGTGCCAGCAGTTACTTGAGGACAGATACGCAGTATTTT. Its translation: CASSYLRTDTQYF.

The chain combines TRBV5-8 with TRBJ1-2; 8 bases map to TRBD1. V lost 5 bases to trimming and J lost 7 bases; unmatched junction nucleotides: 10. CDR1 is SGHTS, CDR2 YDEGEE, per germline. The CDR3 covers 14 residues. The DNA of the CDR3 is TGTGCCAGCAGGCGAGACAGGGGCTTTAGTGGCTACACCTTC. It translates to CASRRDRGFSGYTF.

This clone showed up just a few times. The rearrangement uses TRBV6-2 or TRBV6-3 and TRBJ2-1; 7 nucleotides align to TRBD1. The length of the CDR3 is 11 residues. J was trimmed by 12 bases and V by 5 bases; bases with no gene match: 4. Germline V gives CDR1 MNHEY, CDR2 SVGEGT. The CDR3 sequence is CASSDRAWQFF. CDR3 nucleotides: TGTGCCAGCAGTGACAGGGCTTGGCAGTTCTTC.